This T cell receptor beta chain comes out of a study of blood T cell repertoires in COVID-19. Per the original data handling: Reference gene primer amplification in the assay estimated nucleated cell counts. Here immunoSEQ multiplex PCR was the method, and the copy in TCRdb shows in-frame clones only, minus some. That table supplies the V and J calls and clone size; D and trimming were determined from the DNA. The sample lists around 360,000 clones, approximately 87% seen once, with about 10% in the top ten. Those enrolled in Seattle joined during active infection and were followed longitudinally afterward. Germline CDR1 is SGHNT and CDR2 is YENEEA. V was clipped by 1 base and J by 7 bases; unmatched bases: 5. This CDR3 is 15 amino acids long.

The chain joins TRBV11-3 to TRBJ2-1; TRBD2 matches 9 bases. The receptor was isolated from a woman under 40 with COVID-19, enrolled during active disease. The sequenced material came from peripheral blood. The CDR3 is CASSLGTSEGNEQFF. DNA for the CDR3: TGTGCCAGCAGCTTAGGGACTAGCGAGGGGAATGAGCAGTTCTTC.